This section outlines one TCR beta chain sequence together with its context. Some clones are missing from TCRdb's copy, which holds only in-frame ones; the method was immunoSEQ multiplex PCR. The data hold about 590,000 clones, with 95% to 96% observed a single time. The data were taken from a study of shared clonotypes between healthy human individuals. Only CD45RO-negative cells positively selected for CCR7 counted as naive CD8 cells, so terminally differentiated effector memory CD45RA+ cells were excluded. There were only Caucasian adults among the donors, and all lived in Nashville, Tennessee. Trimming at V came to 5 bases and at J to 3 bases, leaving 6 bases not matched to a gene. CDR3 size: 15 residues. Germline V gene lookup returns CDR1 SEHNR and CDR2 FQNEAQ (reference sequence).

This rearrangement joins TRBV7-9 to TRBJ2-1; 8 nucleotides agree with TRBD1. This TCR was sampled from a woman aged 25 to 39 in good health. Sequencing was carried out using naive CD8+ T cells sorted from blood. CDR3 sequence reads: CASSPRDRNYNEQFF. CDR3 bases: TGTGCCAGCAGCCCCCGGGACAGGAACTACAATGAGCAGTTCTTC.